These 25 T cell receptor beta chains came from one sample sequenced in a study of blood T cell repertoires in COVID-19. Assay used: immunoSEQ multiplex PCR; TCRdb lists only in-frame clones, some missing. Among 200,000 to 300,000 clones listed, approximately 90% were seen once. Sequenced material: peripheral blood. These receptors originate from a woman in her thirties or forties with acute or convalescent COVID-19.

The V call is TRBV7-2, the J call TRBJ2-5; D is ambiguous. The V gene lost 5 bases and the J gene lost 3 bases, with 10 bases spanning the gap. Germline-derived CDR1 and CDR2 are SGHTA and FQGNSA. The CDR3 spans 13 residues. CDR3 in amino acids: CASSGQTKETQYF. The CDR3 nucleotides read TGTGCCAGCAGCGGGCAAACGAAAGAGACCCAGTACTTC.

The chain links TRBV21-1 to TRBJ1-4. TRBV21-1 is reported as a pseudogene. CDR3 length equals 15 residues. This chain's CDR3 is CASSIRAWRHEKLFF. CDR3 in DNA: TGTGCCAGCAGCATCCGGGCCTGGAGGCATGAAAAACTGTTTTTT.

This chain links TRBV10-1 with TRBJ2-3; 9 nucleotides agree with TRBD2. J gave up 2 bases and V 3 bases, and 15 bases lay outside the gene matches. The CDR3 is 19 residues long. The V gene's germline CDR1 is WNHNN and CDR2 SYGVQD (reference sequence). CDR3 loop: CASSDYLRVGGGATDTQYF. The CDR3, as DNA: TGCGCCAGCAGTGACTATCTCCGAGTCGGCGGGGGGGCCACAGATACGCAGTATTTT.

The chain employs TRBV6-5 and TRBJ2-3; no clear D gene. This CDR3 has 13 residues. The germline V gene has CDR1 MNHEY and CDR2 SVGAGI. V was cut by 8 bases and J by 6 bases, with 15 bases left in between. CDR3 sequence: CASFQFRSDTQYF. The CDR3 DNA reads as TGTGCCAGCTTCCAATTCAGGTCGGATACGCAGTATTTT.

CDR3 sequence (DNA): TGCGCCAGCAGCCCGGGACAGCCAGCAACTAATGAAAAACTGTTTTTT. It specifies CASSPGQPATNEKLFF. The chain recombines TRBV4-1 with TRBJ1-4; TRBD1 agrees at 7 bases. The CDR3 totals 16 residues. CDR1 and CDR2 from the germline V gene are MGHRA and YSYEKL. V lost 4 bases to trimming and J lost 0 bases; unmatched junction nucleotides: 5.

The chain links TRBV19 to TRBJ1-1; no firm D call. This CDR3 comprises 14 residues. Germline CDR1 LNHDA, CDR2 SQIVND (reference sequence). V was pared by 7 bases and J by 0 bases, with 12 bases between. The CDR3 protein is CASTEAGMNTEAFF. Here the CDR3 DNA reads TGTGCCAGTACTGAGGCGGGTATGAACACTGAAGCTTTCTTT.

The V and J genes are TRBV7-2 and TRBJ1-2, with unresolved D. The V and J ends lost 8 bases and 1 base respectively, with 8 bases between them. Looked up from germline, CDR1 is SGHTA and CDR2 is FQGNSA. The CDR3 extends over 12 amino acids. In DNA form, the CDR3 reads TGTGCCAGCGGGCAGGTTAACTATGGCTACACCTTC. Translating gives CASGQVNYGYTF.

V gene TRBV6-5 combines with J gene TRBJ1-5; 8 bases are a match to TRBD1. The CDR3 runs to 15 residues. The trim removed 6 bases at V and 5 bases at J, leaving 9 bases unmatched. The germline CDR1 and CDR2 sequences are MNHEY and SVGAGI. The CDR3 DNA follows: TGTGCCAGCAGGCCCGGGACAGGCAGGGATCAGCCCCAGCATTTT. It translates to CASRPGTGRDQPQHF.

This clone was counted once. The V and J genes are TRBV2 and TRBJ1-2; TRBD1 matches at 9 bases. The CDR3 length is 18 residues. Germline V gene data show CDR1 as SNHLY and CDR2 as FYNNEI. V shed 5 bases, J shed 0 bases, and the junction held 13 bases outside the gene matches. Here the CDR3 DNA reads TGTGCCAGCAGTCTACAGCGGGACAGGGTTGTCTCTAACTATGGCTACACCTTC. This codes for CASSLQRDRVVSNYGYTF.

This chain links TRBV5-4 with TRBJ2-4, with D possibly matching TRBD2 (6 bases). This CDR3 has 15 residues. Germline values: CDR1 SGHNT, CDR2 YYREEE (reference sequence). V lost 5 bases and J 10 bases, leaving 22 bases between the germline ends. Here the CDR3 DNA reads TGTGCCAGCAGTGACCCGGGACTCCAATTTCCGATTCAGTACTTC. Protein sequence: CASSDPGLQFPIQYF.

This clone showed up just once. This chain connects TRBV19 to TRBJ2-3; possibly TRBD1 for D (6 bases). Trimming shortened V by 7 bases and J by 4 bases, and 12 bases separated the two germline ends. The CDR3 runs to 13 residues. Germline V gene data show CDR1 as LNHDA and CDR2 as SQIVND (reference sequence). The CDR3 DNA is TGTGCCAGTAACTTACAGGGATCAGATACGCAGTATTTT. It codes for CASNLQGSDTQYF.

The V call is TRBV27, the J call TRBJ1-1; a possible D gene is TRBD1 (6 bases). Germline CDR1 MNHEY, CDR2 SMNVEV (reference sequence). The CDR3 spans 13 residues. Trimming took 5 bases from V and 5 from J, leaving 12 bases between them. The CDR3: CASSRQVGTEAFF. As DNA, the CDR3 is TGTGCCAGCAGTCGACAGGTTGGGACTGAAGCTTTCTTT.

The V gene is TRBV6-5, the J gene TRBJ1-2, with D uncertain. V was pared by 8 bases and J by 2 bases, with 12 bases between. CDR1 is MNHEY, CDR2 SVGAGI, per germline. This CDR3 contains 13 residues. The CDR3 DNA follows: TGTGCCAGCCGGTCCCATCCGAACTATGGCTACACCTTC. Its translation: CASRSHPNYGYTF.

V usage is TRBV5-1 and J usage is TRBJ2-3, with no clear D. Trimming shortened V by 4 bases and J by 6 bases, and 21 bases separated the two germline ends. The CDR3 is 16 residues long. Germline lookup yields CDR1 SGHRS and CDR2 YFSETQ. The CDR3, as DNA: TGCGCCAGCAGCCCCGCGACACTGTTAATTGGGGATACGCAGTATTTT. Its translation is CASSPATLLIGDTQYF.

The chain has TRBV19 and TRBJ1-2; D is possibly TRBD1 (5 bases). This CDR3 region has 14 residues. Per the germline V gene, CDR1 is LNHDA and CDR2 is SQIVND (reference sequence). Trimming took 5 bases from V and 5 from J, leaving 15 bases between them. The CDR3 region has the DNA TGTGCCAGTAGTCCCACGACAGTGCCTTATGGCTACACCTTC. It encodes CASSPTTVPYGYTF. Together with reference TRBV19 and TRBJ1-2, the CDR3 gives the full variable domain: DGGITQSPKYLFRKEGQNVTLSCEQNLNHDAMYWYRQDPGQGLRLIYYSQIVNDFQKGDIAEGYSVSREKKESFPLTVTSAQKNPTAFYLCASSPTTVPYGYTFGSGTRLTVV.

V is TRBV6-1 and J is TRBJ2-3, with 10 bases matching TRBD2. CDR3 size: 15 residues. Looked up from germline, CDR1 is MNHNS and CDR2 is SASEGT. Germline trimming cut 2 bases from V and 4 bases from J; bases unmatched to any gene: 3. The CDR3 region is CASSEKSGGADTQYF. CDR3 sequence (DNA): TGTGCCAGCAGTGAAAAAAGCGGGGGGGCAGATACGCAGTATTTT.

V and J are TRBV27 and TRBJ2-1; 12 bases agree with TRBD2. The CDR3 runs 15 residues. The germline gives CDR1 MNHEY, CDR2 SMNVEV (reference sequence). The trim removed 5 bases at V and 5 bases at J, leaving 4 bases unmatched. In DNA, the CDR3 is TGTGCCAGCAGTCGGGGGACTAGCGGGCACAATGAGCAGTTCTTC. Its protein product is CASSRGTSGHNEQFF.

The gene calls are TRBV2 and TRBJ1-6; TRBD1 might be the D (6 bases). Per the germline V gene, CDR1 is SNHLY and CDR2 is FYNNEI. The CDR3 runs to 14 residues. Trimming removed 7 bases at V and 5 bases at J, with 12 bases between. DNA for the CDR3: TGTGCCAGCAAGGGGGACGGCAATAATTCACCCCTCCACTTT. Its protein product is CASKGDGNNSPLHF.

The J gene is TRBJ1-2, the V gene TRBV6-1; no clear D. The germline V and J ends were trimmed by 1 base and 4 bases, with 10 bases remaining between them. Per germline, CDR1 MNHNS and CDR2 SASEGT. The CDR3 contains 14 residues. CDR3: CASSEGRPVYGYTF. CDR3 in DNA: TGTGCCAGCAGTGAAGGGAGACCGGTCTATGGCTACACCTTC.

The chain is built from TRBV19 and TRBJ1-1; perhaps TRBD1 as D (5 bases). Germline values: CDR1 LNHDA, CDR2 SQIVND (reference sequence). This CDR3 is 13 amino acids long. V was shortened by 4 bases and J by 3 bases, with 9 bases between the two germline ends. This CDR3 is CASSRTRHTEAFF. DNA for the CDR3: TGTGCCAGTAGTAGGACACGTCACACTGAAGCTTTCTTT.

The gene calls are TRBV9 and TRBJ2-6, with 7 bases that match TRBD1. The germline V gene encodes CDR1 SGDLS and CDR2 YYNGEE. The CDR3 length is 16 residues. J lost 4 bases, V lost 3 bases, and 7 bases had no gene match. The CDR3 bases are TGTGCCAGCAGCGCCTCAACAGGGGTCGGGGCCAACGTCCTGACTTTC. Residues: CASSASTGVGANVLTF.

This chain joins TRBV24-1 and TRBJ1-2; tentatively, D is TRBD1 (5 bases). This CDR3 spans 16 amino acids. The V gene's germline CDR1 is KGHDR and CDR2 SFDVKD. The ends were cut back, 6 bases at V and 2 bases at J, with 18 bases in the middle. The CDR3 protein is CATSYTLGAGNYGYTF. The DNA of the CDR3 is TGTGCCACCAGTTACACACTGGGCGCAGGGAACTATGGCTACACCTTC.

This chain uses TRBV24-1 with TRBJ2-3; D might be TRBD1 (5 bases). Trimming took off 7 bases at V and 2 bases at J, with 9 bases between the two ends. Germline CDR1 is KGHDR and CDR2 is SFDVKD. The CDR3 spans 13 residues. In nucleotides, the CDR3 is TGTGCCACCAGCGACAGTTACACAGATACGCAGTATTTT. This sequence encodes CATSDSYTDTQYF.

CDR3 in amino acids: CASSEAWSGPYNEQFF. The CDR3 nucleotides are TGTGCCAGCAGTGAGGCGTGGAGCGGGCCATACAATGAGCAGTTCTTC. This chain joins TRBV25-1 and TRBJ2-1, with a possible D match to TRBD2 (6 bases). V lost 3 bases and J 4 bases, leaving 16 bases between the germline ends. The V gene's germline CDR1 is MGHDK and CDR2 SYGVNS. The CDR3 spans 16 residues. Together with reference TRBV25-1 and TRBJ2-1, the CDR3 gives the full variable domain: EADIYQTPRYLVIGTGKKITLECSQTMGHDKMYWYQQDPGMELHLIHYSYGVNSTEKGDLSSESTVSRIRTEHFPLTLESARPSHTSQYLCASSEAWSGPYNEQFFGPGTRLTVL.

The chain combines TRBV5-8 with TRBJ2-1; tentative D call: TRBD1 (5 bases). V lost 4 bases, J lost 6 bases, and 11 bases lay in between. This CDR3 is 13 amino acids long. In germline, CDR1 is SGHTS, CDR2 YDEGEE. The CDR3 loop is CASSPRGGNEQFF. The CDR3 region has the DNA TGTGCCAGCAGCCCAAGGGGTGGCAATGAGCAGTTCTTC.